Below are 27 T cell receptor beta chains sequenced from a single sample in a study of shared clonotypes between healthy human individuals (dated by TCRdb to the early 2020s). The library was obtained by the immunoSEQ multiplex PCR assay. The immuneACCESS repertoire file appears here via TCRdb, limited to in-frame rearrangements. These files lack a portion of the clones; in checked studies, under half of the deficit traces to unresolved V genes, and the cause of the others is not known. Present in this sample are roughly 1.4 million clones, approximately 98.5% of which were seen just once. The top ten clonotypes cover around 0.33% of the sample. The sequencing sample was made of naive CD4+ T cells sorted from blood. The sample's cell subset or site label is to be understood as: CD45RA+ positively selected. The receptors stem from a man under 40 in good health.

V gene TRBV6-5 combines with J gene TRBJ2-2; 10 bases are a match to TRBD1. Germline trimming cut 5 bases from V and 5 bases from J; bases unmatched to any gene: 5. Germline loops: CDR1 MNHEY, CDR2 SVGAGI. The CDR3 is 15 amino acids. This CDR3 is CASSPPGQGTGELFF. In DNA, the CDR3 is TGTGCCAGCAGTCCACCGGGACAGGGGACCGGGGAGCTGTTTTTT.

The chain uses TRBV6-5 and TRBJ1-2; 7 bases agree with TRBD1. Germline lookup yields CDR1 MNHEY and CDR2 SVGAGI. This CDR3 has 15 amino acids. V shed 7 bases and J 4 bases; nucleotides not matched to a gene: 12. The CDR3 nucleotides are TGTGCCAGCACCTACGGGGACAGCCAGGGCTATGGCTACACCTTC. Residues: CASTYGDSQGYGYTF.

The genes are TRBV30 and TRBJ2-1; perhaps D is TRBD1 or TRBD2 (5 bases each). From germline, CDR1 is GTSNPN and CDR2 SVGIG (reference sequence). Trimming cost V 0 bases and J 5 bases, with 17 bases left between them. The CDR3 has 16 residues. The chain's CDR3 is CAWSVRMGVGHNEQFF. CDR3 sequence (DNA): TGTGCCTGGAGTGTAAGGATGGGGGTTGGTCACAATGAGCAGTTCTTC. Full variable domain (missing parts from reference TRBV30 and TRBJ2-1): SQTIHQWPATLVQPVGSPLSLECTVEGTSNPNLYWYRQAAGRGLQLLFYSVGIGQISSEVPQNLSASRPQDRQFILSSKKLLLSDSGFYLCAWSVRMGVGHNEQFFGPGTRLTVL.

This rearrangement joins TRBV4-1 to TRBJ1-1, with a possible D match to TRBD1 (5 bases). Looked up from germline, CDR1 is MGHRA and CDR2 is YSYEKL. This CDR3 contains 13 residues. Trimming pared 3 bases from V and 9 bases from J, leaving 14 bases between. The CDR3 spells CASSHPTGTKAFF. CDR3 DNA sequence: TGCGCCAGCAGCCACCCTACCGGGACCAAAGCTTTCTTT.

The CDR3 DNA sequence: TGTGCCAGCAGCCAAACCTATACGCAGTATTTT. Its protein is CASSQTYTQYF. This chain uses TRBV14 with TRBJ2-3; D call uncertain. Germline V gene data show CDR1 as SGHDN and CDR2 as FVKESK. V was shortened by 2 bases and J by 7 bases, with 4 bases between the two germline ends. The CDR3 extends over 11 amino acids.

V and J are TRBV7-9 and TRBJ1-2, with a weak D call TRBD1 (5 bases). The germline V gene has CDR1 SEHNR and CDR2 FQNEAQ (reference sequence). Trimming shortened V by 1 base and J by 7 bases, and 13 bases separated the two germline ends. The CDR3 sequence is 14 residues long. The CDR3 reads CASSLVPRGFGYTF. The CDR3, as DNA: TGTGCCAGCAGCTTAGTGCCCCGGGGCTTTGGCTACACCTTC.

This clone came up once. The rearrangement links TRBV18 to TRBJ2-7, with D perhaps matching TRBD2 (6 bases). The length of the CDR3 is 16 residues. CDR1 and CDR2 from the germline V gene are KGHSH and LQKENI. V was shortened by 0 bases and J by 2 bases, with 14 bases between the two germline ends. The CDR3 bases are TGTGCCAGCTCACCACCAGTCGGGTTAGCGGCCTACGAGCAGTACTTC. Translating it yields CASSPPVGLAAYEQYF.

The V and J genes are TRBV6-6 and TRBJ1-5; 8 bases map to TRBD1. The CDR3 is 16 residues long. Germline CDR1 reads MNHNY; CDR2 reads SVGAGI (reference sequence). With 1 base clipped from V and 6 bases from J, the junction kept 8 bases outside the gene matches. The chain's CDR3 is CASSYFRGREGQPQHF. The CDR3 region has the DNA TGTGCCAGCAGTTACTTCAGGGGGCGAGAGGGTCAGCCCCAGCATTTT.

This chain uses TRBV11-2 with TRBJ2-1; D is undetermined. This CDR3 has 14 amino acids. V shed 5 bases and J shed 3 bases, with 11 bases lying between them. Looked up from germline, CDR1 is SGHAT and CDR2 is FQNNGV. CDR3 residues: CASSQSRVYNEQFF. Here the CDR3 DNA reads TGTGCCAGCAGCCAGAGCCGGGTCTACAATGAGCAGTTCTTC.

The chain links TRBV29-1 to TRBJ1-4; a weak D match, TRBD1 (5 bases). The germline CDR1 and CDR2 sequences are SQVTM and ANQGSEA. CDR3 size: 13 residues. Trimming removed 4 bases at V and 4 bases at J, with 10 bases between. DNA of the CDR3: TGCAGCGTTGTTGTAGGGGTTAATGAAAAACTGTTTTTT. Protein product: CSVVVGVNEKLFF.

The chain uses TRBV5-5 and TRBJ2-6; D not resolved. Between the trimmed V and J ends, which lost 0 bases and 3 bases, there was a span of 1 base. Germline-derived CDR1 and CDR2 are SGHKS and YYEKEE (reference sequence). CDR3 length equals 13 residues. CDR3 in DNA: TGTGCCAGCAGCTTGGTTGGGGCCAACGTCCTGACTTTC. This codes for CASSLVGANVLTF.

Notes on this clone: The sample contains more than one DNA sequence encoding this CDR3. The CDR3 loop is CASSLTGNTGELFF. The CDR3 DNA sequence: TGTGCCAGCAGCTTAACGGGGAACACCGGGGAGCTGTTTTTT. V gene TRBV5-4 combines with J gene TRBJ2-2; D is undetermined. V lost 2 bases, J lost 1 base, and 6 bases lay in between. This CDR3 spans 14 amino acids. From germline, CDR1 is SGHNT and CDR2 YYREEE (reference sequence).

The rearrangement links TRBV21-1 to TRBJ2-7. TRBV21-1 is a listed pseudogene. This CDR3 spans 12 amino acids. The CDR3 bases are TGTGCCAGCTCCCGACAGGAGGGAGGGCAGTACTTC. It translates to CASSRQEGGQYF.

The chain combines TRBV2 with TRBJ1-2; 7 nucleotides match TRBD1. This CDR3 region has 12 residues. Germline trimming cut 8 bases from V and 8 bases from J; bases unmatched to any gene: 8. The germline CDR1 and CDR2 sequences are SNHLY and FYNNEI. This CDR3 is CASSDRAPGYTF. For the CDR3, the DNA is TGTGCCAGCTCAGACAGGGCCCCCGGCTACACCTTC.

The chain employs TRBV2 and TRBJ2-5, with D possibly being TRBD1 (6 bases). The CDR3 spans 13 residues. CDR1 is SNHLY, CDR2 FYNNEI, per germline. Trimming stripped 8 bases from V and 5 bases from J, with 15 bases between. The CDR3 DNA sequence: TGTGCCAGCGAACTACAGGGTGGCGAGACCCAGTACTTC. Translating gives CASELQGGETQYF. Together with reference TRBV2 and TRBJ2-5, the CDR3 gives the full variable domain: EPEVTQTPSHQVTQMGQEVILRCVPISNHLYFYWYRQILGQKVEFLVSFYNNEISEKSEIFDDQFSVERPDGSNFTLKIRSTKLEDSAMYFCASELQGGETQYFGPGTRLLVL.

The J gene is TRBJ1-2, the V gene TRBV19; D remains ambiguous. This CDR3 region has 15 residues. Trimming removed 7 bases from V and 3 bases from J, with 18 bases in between. The germline gives CDR1 LNHDA, CDR2 SQIVND (reference sequence). The CDR3 reads CASNKDRGGDYGYTF. Here the CDR3 DNA reads TGTGCCAGTAACAAAGACCGGGGTGGAGACTATGGCTACACCTTC.

V usage is TRBV10-3 and J usage is TRBJ2-2; possibly TRBD2 for D (6 bases). V shed 5 bases and J shed 5 bases, with 9 bases lying between them. The germline V gene has CDR1 ENHRY and CDR2 SYGVKD. This CDR3 spans 13 amino acids. CDR3 protein: CAISSGVTGELFF. The CDR3, as DNA: TGTGCCATCAGTTCGGGAGTAACCGGGGAGCTGTTTTTT.

The rearrangement links TRBV5-1 to TRBJ2-2; 7 bases map to TRBD1. CDR1 SGHRS and CDR2 YFSETQ come from the germline V gene. The CDR3 is made up of 16 amino acids. V lost 4 bases and J lost 3; bases outside the gene matches: 9. Here the CDR3 reads CASSRTGAAYTGELFF. The CDR3 DNA reads TGCGCCAGCAGCCGAACAGGGGCTGCATACACCGGGGAGCTGTTTTTT. The full variable domain, with the rest looked up from reference TRBV5-1 and TRBJ2-2, is KAGVTQTPRYLIKTRGQQVTLSCSPISGHRSVSWYQQTPGQGLQFLFEYFSETQRNKGNFPGRFSGRQFSNSRSEMNVSTLELGDSALYLCASSRTGAAYTGELFFGEGSRLTVL.

This rearrangement joins TRBV5-1 to TRBJ2-1; TRBD2 matches 13 bases. V shed 4 bases and J 8 bases; nucleotides not matched to a gene: 9. Germline CDR1 reads SGHRS; CDR2 reads YFSETQ. CDR3 length: 16 amino acids. The CDR3 is CASSGTSGNLYDEQFF. The CDR3 nucleotides read TGCGCCAGCAGCGGGACTAGCGGGAATCTATATGATGAGCAGTTCTTC.

The V call is TRBV19, the J call TRBJ2-1; possible D gene TRBD2, 5 bases. V lost 3 bases, J lost 6 bases, and 9 bases lay in between. The germline V gene encodes CDR1 LNHDA and CDR2 SQIVND (reference sequence). The CDR3 is 13 amino acids. The CDR3 region is CASSISDPNEQFF. For the CDR3, the DNA is TGTGCCAGTAGTATTAGCGACCCCAATGAGCAGTTCTTC.

The rearrangement uses TRBV19 and TRBJ2-7, with 8 bases matching TRBD2. Germline CDR1 reads LNHDA; CDR2 reads SQIVND (reference sequence). Germline trimming cut 4 bases from V and 2 bases from J; bases unmatched to any gene: 10. The CDR3 has 16 residues. The CDR3 nucleotides read TGTGCCAGTAGTACTCTTACTAGCGGCAAAGCCTACGAGCAGTACTTC. This sequence encodes CASSTLTSGKAYEQYF.

This chain joins TRBV18 and TRBJ2-1; 11 bases map to TRBD1. V lost 3 bases and J lost 0; bases outside the gene matches: 1. CDR3 length: 16 amino acids. Germline-derived CDR1 and CDR2 are KGHSH and LQKENI. The CDR3 coding sequence is TGTGCCAGCTCACCTGGACAGGGGGCCTCCTACAATGAGCAGTTCTTC. This codes for CASSPGQGASYNEQFF.

Details on this clone: Other nucleotide sequences from this sample produce the same CDR3. This sequence joins TRBV27 and TRBJ2-7; D perhaps matches TRBD1 (6 bases). Per the germline V gene, CDR1 is MNHEY and CDR2 is SMNVEV (reference sequence). The CDR3 runs to 12 residues. V was cut by 5 bases and J by 5 bases, with 10 bases left in between. The CDR3 sequence is CASSRTGNEQYF. CDR3 bases: TGTGCCAGCAGTCGAACAGGGAACGAGCAGTACTTC.

This clone was recorded once. V gene TRBV13 combines with J gene TRBJ2-3, with 7 bases aligning to TRBD2. The CDR3 is made up of 15 amino acids. The V and J ends lost 0 bases and 1 base, in that order; junction bases with no gene match: 1. In germline, CDR1 is PRHDT, CDR2 FYEKMQ (reference sequence). CDR3 residues: CASSLGGRGTDTQYF. DNA for the CDR3: TGTGCCAGCAGCTTAGGGGGGAGGGGCACAGATACGCAGTATTTT. The full variable domain, in which reference TRBV13 and TRBJ2-3 provide the parts outside the CDR3, is AAGVIQSPRHLIKEKRETATLKCYPIPRHDTVYWYQQGPGQDPQFLISFYEKMQSDKGSIPDRFSAQQFSDYHSELNMSSLELGDSALYFCASSLGGRGTDTQYFGPGTRLTVL.

This sequence joins TRBV12-5 and TRBJ1-3; 9 nucleotides align to TRBD1. The CDR3 is 16 residues long. Germline trimming cut 3 bases from V and 3 bases from J; bases unmatched to any gene: 6. Germline values: CDR1 LGHNT, CDR2 FRNRAP. The CDR3 reads CASGFGTGFDGNTIYF. The CDR3 nucleotides are TGTGCTAGTGGTTTCGGGACAGGGTTTGATGGAAACACCATATATTTT.

The chain employs TRBV2 and TRBJ1-4; 11 bases are a match to TRBD1. Germline lookup yields CDR1 SNHLY and CDR2 FYNNEI. The V gene end was trimmed by 6 bases and the J gene end by 5 bases; junction bases not matched to a gene: 11. This CDR3 spans 17 amino acids. DNA of the CDR3: TGTGCCAGCAGAGGACAGGGGGCAATAAGGTGGAATGAAAAACTGTTTTTT. Translating it yields CASRGQGAIRWNEKLFF.

A note on this clone: Other DNA sequences in the sample encode the same CDR3. V gene TRBV9 combines with J gene TRBJ2-7; TRBD2 is a possible D gene (5 bases). V lost 0 bases, J lost 0 bases, and 7 bases lay in between. This CDR3 region has 14 residues. Per germline, CDR1 SGDLS and CDR2 YYNGEE. CDR3 amino acids: CASSVAGLSYEQYF. The CDR3 coding sequence is TGTGCCAGCAGCGTAGCTGGACTCTCCTACGAGCAGTACTTC. The variable domain in full, completed from reference TRBV9 and TRBJ2-7, reads DSGVTQTPKHLITATGQRVTLRCSPRSGDLSVYWYQQSLDQGLQFLIQYYNGEERAKGNILERFSAQQFPDLHSELNLSSLELGDSALYFCASSVAGLSYEQYFGPGTRLTVT.